The 30 T cell receptor beta chains listed next were all sequenced from one sample in a study of blood T cell repertoires in COVID-19. Using immunoSEQ multiplex PCR, the repertoire was profiled, and TCRdb retains in-frame clones only, with some absent. This table has some 420,000 clones, roughly nine tenths appearing once. Sequencing used PBMCs or T cells enriched from blood (not recorded which). The origin of the receptors is a man aged 25 to 40 who had recovered from COVID-19.

The rearrangement links TRBV6-5 to TRBJ2-1; D gene uncertain. Germline V gene lookup returns CDR1 MNHEY and CDR2 SVGAGI. This CDR3 region has 14 residues. Trimming pared 7 bases from V and 4 bases from J, leaving 14 bases between. The CDR3 region is CASTWNTGYNEQFF. For the CDR3, the DNA is TGTGCCAGCACCTGGAACACCGGGTACAATGAGCAGTTCTTC.

The chain's CDR3 is CASSLGRGGSYNEQFF. The CDR3 DNA is TGTGCCAGCAGCTTAGGGAGGGGGGGTTCTTACAATGAGCAGTTCTTC. This sequence joins TRBV11-2 and TRBJ2-1; possible D gene TRBD2, 7 bases. In germline, CDR1 is SGHAT, CDR2 FQNNGV. V was clipped by 1 base and J by 4 bases, with 14 bases between them. CDR3 length equals 16 residues.

V and J are TRBV23-1 and TRBJ2-1; 7 nucleotides match TRBD2. TRBV23-1 belongs to the ORF category, with a function that is uncertain. Trimming at V came to 7 bases and at J to 4 bases, leaving 7 bases not matched to a gene. The CDR3 runs to 14 residues. Here the CDR3 DNA reads TGCGCCAGCAATAAAGCGGGGCCATACAATGAGCAGTTCTTC. Amino acid sequence: CASNKAGPYNEQFF.

The J gene is TRBJ2-7, the V gene TRBV7-9; 11 nucleotides line up with TRBD2. This CDR3 has 16 residues. Germline CDR1 SEHNR, CDR2 FQNEAQ (reference sequence). With V trimmed by 4 bases and J by 3 bases, 8 bases remained unmatched. CDR3 in DNA: TGTGCCAGCAGCTCTCAACTAGCGGGAGCGTTCTACGAGCAGTACTTC. The encoded protein is CASSSQLAGAFYEQYF. The complete variable domain, with remaining parts taken from reference TRBV7-9 and TRBJ2-7, reads DTGVSQNPRHKITKRGQNVTFRCDPISEHNRLYWYRQTLGQGPEFLTYFQNEAQLEKSRLLSDRFSAERPKGSFSTLEIQRTEQGDSAMYLCASSSQLAGAFYEQYFGPGTRLTVT.

This clone has a single count. The chain joins TRBV18 to TRBJ2-1; 14 nucleotides match TRBD2. Trimming removed 4 bases from V and 3 bases from J; junction bases left unmatched: 5. CDR3 length: 17 residues. Looked up from germline, CDR1 is KGHSH and CDR2 is LQKENI. The CDR3 protein is CASSHGTSGRGYNEQFF. Here the CDR3 DNA reads TGTGCCAGCTCACACGGGACTAGCGGGAGAGGCTACAATGAGCAGTTCTTC.

The rearrangement uses TRBV18 and TRBJ1-1; D is unresolved. The CDR3 is made up of 14 amino acids. The V gene's germline CDR1 is KGHSH and CDR2 LQKENI. The V and J ends lost 4 bases and 3 bases respectively, with 12 bases between them. The CDR3 sequence: CASSLATVDTEAFF. CDR3 DNA sequence: TGTGCCAGCTCACTCGCAACAGTGGACACTGAAGCTTTCTTT. Full variable domain (rest looked up from reference TRBV18 and TRBJ1-1): NAGVMQNPRHLVRRRGQEARLRCSPMKGHSHVYWYRQLPEEGLKFMVYLQKENIIDESGMPKERFSAEFPKEGPSILRIQQVVRGDSAAYFCASSLATVDTEAFFGQGTRLTVV.

The J gene is TRBJ2-7, the V gene TRBV28; possibly TRBD2 for D (5 bases). The V end lost 6 bases, the J end lost 3 bases, and 15 bases lay between the germline ends. The CDR3 extends over 14 amino acids. Per germline, CDR1 MDHEN and CDR2 SYDVKM. The CDR3: CASRRTESFYEQYF. DNA for the CDR3: TGTGCCAGCAGGCGGACTGAATCTTTCTACGAGCAGTACTTC.

The chain couples TRBV5-8 to TRBJ2-6, with TRBD1 matching over 12 bases. Trimming removed 3 bases from V and 4 bases from J; junction bases left unmatched: 5. The germline V gene has CDR1 SGHTS and CDR2 YDEGEE. The CDR3 extends over 17 amino acids. The CDR3 is CASSSGTGGAGANVLTF. For the CDR3, the DNA is TGTGCCAGCAGCTCCGGGACAGGGGGCGCCGGGGCCAACGTCCTGACTTTC.

For the CDR3, the DNA is TGTGCCAGCAGCTTAGGTCCGAAAATAACCGGGACTAGCGGGAACTCCTACGAGCAGTACTTC. It yields the protein CASSLGPKITGTSGNSYEQYF. J is TRBJ2-7 and V is TRBV13; 13 bases are shared with TRBD2. Germline loops: CDR1 PRHDT, CDR2 FYEKMQ (reference sequence). CDR3 length: 21 residues. J lost 0 bases, V lost 0 bases, and 14 bases had no gene match.

About this clone itself: The sample carries other DNA sequences with the same CDR3. V and J are TRBV5-1 and TRBJ2-1, with 8 bases lining up with TRBD2. The CDR3 runs 16 residues. The V segment lost 5 bases and the J segment 0 bases; nucleotides outside the gene matches: 7. Germline V gene data show CDR1 as SGHRS and CDR2 as YFSETQ. The CDR3 region has the DNA TGCGCCAGCAGTCCTGGCGGGGGGACCTCCTACAATGAGCAGTTCTTC. This sequence encodes CASSPGGGTSYNEQFF.

This chain uses TRBV5-4 with TRBJ2-7; 9 bases map to TRBD2. The J segment lost 4 bases and the V segment lost 4 bases, leaving 9 bases of the junction unmatched. Germline lookup yields CDR1 SGHNT and CDR2 YYREEE (reference sequence). This CDR3 comprises 15 residues. This CDR3 reads CASSLDSGSRYEQYF. In DNA, the CDR3 is TGTGCCAGCAGCCTCGATAGCGGGAGTAGGTACGAGCAGTACTTC.

The sample holds one count of this clone. The chain links TRBV9 to TRBJ2-3; unclear D gene. Germline values: CDR1 SGDLS, CDR2 YYNGEE. Trimming left V 0 bases short and J 0 bases short, with 5 bases between. The CDR3 contains 14 residues. The CDR3, as DNA: TGTGCCAGCAGCGTAGACTATAGCACAGATACGCAGTATTTT. This codes for CASSVDYSTDTQYF.

This rearrangement joins TRBV12-5 to TRBJ2-7, with D tentatively TRBD2 (6 bases). V was clipped by 0 bases and J by 6 bases, with 18 bases between them. The germline V gene has CDR1 LGHNT and CDR2 FRNRAP. The CDR3 length is 16 residues. CDR3 loop: CASGLVLHGGGAEQYF. Written as DNA, the CDR3 is TGTGCTAGTGGTTTGGTATTGCACGGGGGAGGAGCCGAGCAGTACTTC.

The chain combines TRBV7-2 with TRBJ1-5; TRBD1 agrees at 9 bases. The CDR3 length is 17 residues. The germline CDR1 and CDR2 sequences are SGHTA and FQGNSA. Germline trimming cut 1 base from V and 7 bases from J; bases unmatched to any gene: 11. The DNA for the CDR3 is TGTGCCAGCAGCTTAGGGGGGGGACAGGGAAGTCACCAGCCCCAGCATTTT. This gives the protein CASSLGGGQGSHQPQHF.

The chain links TRBV24-1 to TRBJ1-2; no clear D gene. Between the trimmed V and J ends, which lost 0 bases and 6 bases, there was a span of 7 bases. This CDR3 has 13 amino acids. Germline V gene data show CDR1 as KGHDR and CDR2 as SFDVKD. CDR3 in amino acids: CATSDLRSDGYTF. CDR3 coding DNA: TGTGCCACCAGTGATTTGCGCAGCGATGGCTACACCTTC.

This clone has just a few counts. The chain couples TRBV29-1 to TRBJ2-5; 9 nucleotides agree with TRBD1. CDR1 is SQVTM and CDR2 is ANQGSEA in the germline V gene. This CDR3 is built from 12 residues. V was clipped by 7 bases and J by 5 bases; unmatched bases: 5. CDR3 coding DNA: TGCAGCGGAACCGGGACAGGGGAGACCCAGTACTTC. Translating gives CSGTGTGETQYF.

The chain couples TRBV7-8 to TRBJ2-7; D gene ambiguous. The CDR3 is 13 residues long. Germline lookup yields CDR1 SGHVS and CDR2 FQNEAQ. V gave up 1 base and J gave up 3 bases, with 7 bases separating them. The DNA of the CDR3 is TGTGCCAGCAGCTTAGAACTGAGCTACGAGCAGTACTTC. Amino acid sequence: CASSLELSYEQYF.

This chain links TRBV5-4 with TRBJ1-6, with D uncertain. This CDR3 is built from 15 residues. Germline V gene sequence: CDR1 SGHNT, CDR2 YYREEE (reference sequence). The V and J ends lost 0 bases and 5 bases respectively, with 9 bases between them. CDR3 sequence: CASSLAGNDNSPLHF. In nucleotides, the CDR3 is TGTGCCAGCAGCTTGGCCGGGAACGATAATTCACCCCTCCACTTT.

The chain employs TRBV7-2 and TRBJ1-2; D gene uncertain. CDR3 size: 12 residues. Trimming took 5 bases from V and 8 from J, leaving 12 bases between them. Germline V CDR1 and CDR2: SGHTA, FQGNSA. CDR3 amino acids: CASSQSSTGYTF. The DNA for the CDR3 is TGTGCCAGCAGCCAGTCGTCAACGGGCTACACCTTC. Looking up the rest from reference TRBV7-2 and TRBJ1-2 gives the full variable domain: GAGVSQSPSNKVTEKGKDVELRCDPISGHTALYWYRQSLGQGLEFLIYFQGNSAPDKSGLPSDRFSAERTGGSVSTLTIQRTQQEDSAVYLCASSQSSTGYTFGSGTRLTVV.

The V and J genes are TRBV7-2 and TRBJ2-2, with 9 bases identical to TRBD2. The CDR3 contains 19 residues. V was pared by 2 bases and J by 0 bases, with 10 bases of the junction left unmatched. Per the germline V gene, CDR1 is SGHTA and CDR2 is FQGNSA. The CDR3 DNA reads as TGTGCCAGCAGCTTACAATTTGGTCTAGCGGGGACGAACACCGGGGAGCTGTTTTTT. Encoded protein: CASSLQFGLAGTNTGELFF.

The chain joins TRBV7-2 to TRBJ1-2; 7 positions match TRBD1. Germline V gene data show CDR1 as SGHTA and CDR2 as FQGNSA. V lost 5 bases to trimming and J lost 4 bases; unmatched junction nucleotides: 7. The CDR3 covers 14 residues. The CDR3: CASSPGQETYGYTF. CDR3 coding DNA: TGTGCCAGCAGCCCCGGACAGGAAACCTATGGCTACACCTTC. Variable domain in full (rest from reference TRBV7-2 and TRBJ1-2): GAGVSQSPSNKVTEKGKDVELRCDPISGHTALYWYRQSLGQGLEFLIYFQGNSAPDKSGLPSDRFSAERTGGSVSTLTIQRTQQEDSAVYLCASSPGQETYGYTFGSGTRLTVV.

The chain couples TRBV28 to TRBJ2-1; 9 nucleotides agree with TRBD2. This CDR3 spans 15 amino acids. Germline CDR1 is MDHEN and CDR2 is SYDVKM. Losses at the gene ends were 7 bases for V and 4 bases for J; bases not matched to a gene: 8. The DNA for the CDR3 is TGTGCCAGCAATAACGCGGGAGGGTTGTACAATGAGCAGTTCTTC. Translation: CASNNAGGLYNEQFF. Full variable domain (rest looked up from reference TRBV28 and TRBJ2-1): DVKVTQSSRYLVKRTGEKVFLECVQDMDHENMFWYRQDPGLGLRLIYFSYDVKMKEKGDIPEGYSVSREKKERFSLILESASTNQTSMYLCASNNAGGLYNEQFFGPGTRLTVL.

The chain has TRBV27 and TRBJ1-6; TRBD1 matches 9 bases. Germline trimming cut 9 bases from V and 12 bases from J; bases unmatched to any gene: 6. The CDR3 is 12 amino acids. CDR1 MNHEY and CDR2 SMNVEV come from the germline V gene (reference sequence). CDR3 residues: CASRTGAQPLHF. The DNA of the CDR3 is TGTGCCAGTCGGACAGGGGCCCAACCCCTCCACTTT.

The chain recombines TRBV7-8 with TRBJ1-3; D is unclear. The CDR3 length is 15 residues. Germline CDR1 is SGHVS and CDR2 is FQNEAQ. V was pared by 2 bases and J by 0 bases, with 8 bases between. The DNA for the CDR3 is TGTGCCAGCAGCTTATCGGGGAGCTCTGGAAACACCATATATTTT. Encoded protein: CASSLSGSSGNTIYF.

The chain links TRBV7-9 to TRBJ2-7; D ambiguous. The V end lost 6 bases, the J end lost 7 bases, and 16 bases lay between the germline ends. CDR1 is SEHNR and CDR2 is FQNEAQ in the germline V gene (reference sequence). The CDR3 has 13 residues. CDR3 protein: CASSTNTGGEQYF. The CDR3, as DNA: TGTGCCAGCAGTACTAATACGGGTGGGGAGCAGTACTTC.

This clone was observed many times. V gene TRBV10-1 combines with J gene TRBJ2-3; possibly TRBD1 for D (6 bases). CDR3 size: 14 residues. Germline assignment: CDR1 WNHNN and CDR2 SYGVQD (reference sequence). Between the trimmed V and J ends, which lost 8 bases and 5 bases, there was a span of 17 bases. The CDR3 region is CASGPGQLVDTQYF. The CDR3 nucleotides are TGCGCCAGCGGTCCCGGACAGCTCGTAGATACGCAGTATTTT.

This clone was seen only a few times. This chain joins TRBV5-1 and TRBJ1-3; no clear D gene. The CDR3 spans 16 residues. V shed 4 bases and J shed 0 bases, with 14 bases lying between them. The V gene's germline CDR1 is SGHRS and CDR2 YFSETQ. CDR3 sequence: CASSQRASGSGNTIYF. DNA for the CDR3: TGCGCCAGCAGCCAGCGCGCCTCGGGCTCTGGAAACACCATATATTTT.

This sequence joins TRBV9 and TRBJ1-5; TRBD1 aligns across 7 bases. Germline V gene lookup returns CDR1 SGDLS and CDR2 YYNGEE. V lost 2 bases and J lost 5; bases outside the gene matches: 4. The CDR3 length is 14 residues. The DNA of the CDR3 is TGTGCCAGCAGCGTCGGGGACAGCTATCAGCCCCAGCATTTT. Amino acids: CASSVGDSYQPQHF.

This chain uses TRBV27 with TRBJ1-4; no reliable D call. Trimming stripped 4 bases from V and 7 bases from J, with 10 bases between. Germline V lookup: CDR1 MNHEY, CDR2 SMNVEV (reference sequence). The CDR3 is made up of 13 amino acids. The DNA of the CDR3 is TGTGCCAGCAGTTGGCTCGAGGGTGAAAAACTGTTTTTT. Its protein is CASSWLEGEKLFF.

V usage is TRBV6-1 and J usage is TRBJ2-5; 8 bases are a match to TRBD1. CDR1 is MNHNS and CDR2 is SASEGT in the germline V gene. V was pared by 3 bases and J by 2 bases, with 2 bases of the junction left unmatched. This CDR3 has 14 amino acids. The CDR3 region is CASSENRGQETQYF. As DNA, the CDR3 is TGTGCCAGCAGTGAGAACAGGGGGCAAGAGACCCAGTACTTC.